A selection of T cell receptor beta chains follows, all from one sample in a study of T cells in Graves' hyperthyroidism and ophthalmopathy. A single record per CDR3 protein comes from TCRdb applying MiXCR to the multiplex PCR reads. The sample has roughly 290,000 distinct CDR3 sequences, about an eighth seen once. The source material was blood. These receptors came from a woman aged 40-49 years with Graves' hyperthyroidism. Both conserved end residues are part of each CDR3. D genes are given only for firm matches. Clone sizes are given selectively: once, few, many, or a class where the clone is expanded.

j_call,d_call,clone_size,v_call,cdr3_aa,cdr3_nt
TRBJ1-4,.,.,TRBV4-2,CASMEGGDEKLFF,TGTGCCAGCATGGAGGGCGGGGATGAAAAACTGTTTTTT
TRBJ1-5,TRBD1,many,TRBV20-1,CSATTGPNQPQHF,TGCAGTGCTACGACAGGGCCCAATCAGCCCCAGCATTTT
TRBJ2-7,TRBD2,many,TRBV20-1,CSARFSGTGEQYF,TGCAGTGCTAGGTTTAGCGGGACGGGCGAGCAGTACTTC
TRBJ2-7,.,many,TRBV29-1,CSVQGATYEQYF,TGCAGCGTTCAAGGGGCAACCTACGAGCAGTACTTC
TRBJ2-7,.,many,TRBV11-2,CASSLSRQTPGREQYF,TGTGCCAGCAGCTTGAGTCGTCAGACTCCCGGGCGAGAGCAGTACTTC
TRBJ2-7,TRBD1,many,TRBV12-3/TRBV12-4,CASSPPGQGPYEQYF,TGTGCCAGCAGCCCTCCGGGACAGGGACCCTACGAGCAGTACTTC
TRBJ1-5,.,many,TRBV20-1,CSAGDWQRSNQPQHF,TGCAGTGCTGGAGATTGGCAGAGGAGCAATCAGCCCCAGCATTTT
TRBJ2-2,.,.,TRBV20-1,CSAPDGAVNTGELFF,TGCAGTGCTCCCGATGGAGCAGTGAACACCGGGGAGCTGTTTTTT
TRBJ1-5,.,many,TRBV28,CASGTGDQPQHF,TGTGCCAGCGGAACAGGAGATCAGCCCCAGCATTTT
TRBJ1-1,TRBD1,few,TRBV28,CASSLRQGGAEAFF,TGTGCCAGCAGTTTAAGACAGGGTGGCGCTGAAGCTTTCTTT
TRBJ2-5,TRBD2,many,TRBV20-1,CSARDGVAGGETQYF,TGCAGTGCTAGAGACGGAGTAGCGGGAGGGGAGACCCAGTACTTC
TRBJ2-1,TRBD2,many,TRBV6-2/TRBV6-3,CASSEISGRPYNEQFF,TGTGCCAGCAGTGAGATTAGCGGGAGGCCCTACAATGAGCAGTTCTTC
TRBJ1-2,TRBD1,many,TRBV20-1,CSASPGGDYGYTF,TGCAGTGCTAGTCCAGGGGGGGACTATGGCTACACCTTC
TRBJ2-5,.,few,TRBV7-3,CASSLMGGEETQYF,TGTGCCAGCAGCTTAATGGGTGGAGAAGAGACCCAGTACTTC
TRBJ1-1,.,many,TRBV2,CANEEGGNTEAFF,TGTGCCAACGAAGAGGGGGGGAACACTGAAGCTTTCTTT
TRBJ2-1,TRBD1,few,TRBV5-4,CASSYRDRGNEQFF,TGTGCCAGCAGCTACCGGGACAGGGGTAATGAGCAGTTCTTC
TRBJ1-2,.,.,TRBV7-9,CASSPRAERVRYTF,TGTGCCAGCAGCCCGCGGGCTGAGAGGGTTCGGTACACCTTC
TRBJ2-3,.,few,TRBV7-2,CASSLGESFVADTQYF,TGTGCCAGCAGCTTAGGGGAAAGTTTTGTGGCAGATACGCAGTATTTT
TRBJ2-5,.,.,TRBV3-1,CASREGGGQETQYF,TGTGCCAGCCGGGAAGGGGGAGGCCAAGAGACCCAGTACTTC
TRBJ2-1,.,many,TRBV3-1,CASSRLGGGYEQFF,TGTGCCAGCAGCCGTCTTGGGGGAGGATATGAGCAGTTCTTC
TRBJ1-1,.,.,TRBV19,CASSIDPQGSTEAFF,TGTGCCAGTAGTATAGACCCTCAGGGTAGCACTGAAGCTTTCTTT
TRBJ2-7,.,.,TRBV2,CASSEGGGAGYEQYF,TGTGCCAGCAGTGAAGGTGGAGGGGCAGGATACGAGCAGTACTTC
TRBJ2-7,.,many,TRBV12-3/TRBV12-4,CASSPGSLYEQYF,TGTGCCAGCAGTCCCGGGTCACTCTACGAGCAGTACTTC
TRBJ1-1,.,few,TRBV9,CASSPLEGQNTEAFF,TGTGCCAGCAGCCCACTAGAGGGCCAAAACACTGAAGCTTTCTTT
TRBJ2-1,TRBD2,few,TRBV4-1,CASSPSARGGAAEQFF,TGCGCCAGCAGCCCCTCCGCCCGGGGGGGGGCCGCTGAGCAGTTCTTC
TRBJ1-2,TRBD1,few,TRBV7-2,CASSLETGGFYGYTF,TGTGCCAGCAGCTTAGAGACAGGGGGCTTTTATGGCTACACCTTC
TRBJ2-3,TRBD2,.,TRBV5-4,CASSPALGGTSGTTDTQYF,TGTGCCAGCAGTCCAGCCCTCGGGGGGACTAGCGGGACCACAGATACGCAGTATTTT
TRBJ2-3,.,many,TRBV7-9,CASSLQVDTQYF,TGTGCCAGCAGCTTACAAGTAGATACGCAGTATTTT
TRBJ2-3,.,.,TRBV12-3/TRBV12-4,CASSLSWEGTDTQYF,TGTGCCAGCAGTTTGTCTTGGGAGGGCACAGATACGCAGTATTTT
TRBJ1-5,TRBD1,many,TRBV20-1,CSALTGGINQPQHF,TGCAGTGCCCTCACAGGGGGAATCAATCAGCCCCAGCATTTT
TRBJ1-5,TRBD1,few,TRBV29-1,CSVWTGLGQPQHF,TGCAGCGTCTGGACAGGGTTGGGTCAGCCCCAGCATTTT
TRBJ1-6,TRBD1,.,TRBV7-2,CASSSGGSYNSPLHF,TGTGCCAGCAGCTCAGGGGGCTCTTATAATTCACCCCTCCACTTT